This entry features one T cell receptor (beta chain) sequence. No antigen is known for it. Germline CDR1 SGHRS, CDR2 YFSETQ. V lost 4 bases to trimming and J lost 4 bases, with 9 bases between them. The CDR3 extends over 13 amino acids. Primers: 60 Vbeta forward and 13 Jbeta reverse. In the authors' workflow: An analysis performed later counted roughly 80 million unique TCR beta chains (approximately 11 million of them shared). The method was immunoSEQ multiplex PCR; TCRdb's version includes in-frame clones alone and lacks a portion of them. That table supplies the V and J calls and clone size; D and trimming were determined from the DNA. The data show about 130,000 clones, around 67% seen once. The data are from a study of cytomegalovirus exposure and HLA in healthy donors. Study-wide background: There were 117 million unique TCR beta sequences, drawn from 150 million to 200 million T cells, in an earlier analysis.

Regarding the study as a whole: Most TCR beta V segments were productive about 90% or about 30% of the time in an earlier analysis. In a later analysis, most CMV-associated TCR beta chains appeared HLA-restricted.

The specimen sequenced was PBMCs. The origin of this receptor is a woman between 35 and 50 years old in good health and CMV-seropositive. This sequence joins TRBV5-1 and TRBJ1-5; D unclear. The CDR3 nucleotides are TGCGCCAGCAGCCCGGAGTCAAATCAGCCCCAGCATTTT. Protein: CASSPESNQPQHF.